This T cell receptor beta chain was sequenced in a study of T cells in Graves' hyperthyroidism and ophthalmopathy. Germline V lookup: CDR1 MRHNA, CDR2 SNTAGT. V lost 0 bases, J lost 2 bases, and 10 bases lay in between. This CDR3 contains 15 residues. Amplification of TCR beta CDR3 regions used RNA as the template. Primed by the HTBI set, a first-round RT-PCR was run on the TCR CDR3. TCRdb itself ran the multiplex PCR reads through MiXCR, one entry per CDR3 protein. The table shows a few hundred thousand distinct CDR3 sequences, with roughly 15% occurring only once. Study-level findings and limits: In simple terms, a model built on 13 V-J features told ophthalmopathy apart from stable hyperthyroidism.

Ophthalmopathy patients had Clinical Activity Score at least 3, NOSPECS grade at least 4, duration under 3 months. Patients showing uncontrolled infection, other autoimmune disease, pregnancy or lactation were ineligible. Fresh peripheral blood, 7.5 to 10 ml, was the source of the PBMCs. Points on this clonotype: Its antigen is undetermined.

Specimen: blood. The TCR sequence derives from a woman between 35 and 50 years old with Graves' ophthalmopathy. J is TRBJ2-5 and V is TRBV6-4, with D maybe TRBD2 (6 bases). The CDR3 nucleotides read TGTGCCAGCAGTGACTCTAGCGGCAAACAAGAGACCCAGTACTTC. This translates into CASSDSSGKQETQYF.